This T cell receptor (beta chain) comes out of a study of shared clonotypes between healthy human individuals. Produced via immunoSEQ multiplex PCR; TCRdb's table is partial and in-frame only. Altogether some 500,000 clones are present, roughly four fifths being singletons, with the ten largest covering more than 10%. The length of the CDR3 is 15 residues. V was shortened by 7 bases and J by 2 bases, with 18 bases between the two germline ends. Germline CDR1 reads MDHEN; CDR2 reads SYDVKM. Sequencing was carried out using PBMCs. This receptor was identified in a woman aged 40 to 50 in good health. Some clones in this sample may be carry-over from other donors' samples. The rearrangement joins TRBV28 to TRBJ2-7, with D possibly TRBD1 on 5 matching bases. The CDR3 region is CASTWGPESAYEQYF. CDR3 nucleotide sequence: TGTGCCAGCACCTGGGGCCCCGAATCGGCCTACGAGCAGTACTTC.